This TCR beta chain was captured by sequencing in a study of shared clonotypes between healthy human individuals. Study-wide points: Sequencing depth was expected to affect clonotype sharing among donors. Naive CD4 clonotype sharing across a handful of donors was 4% to 5%.

Each subset's genomic DNA was shared equally among a number of immunoSEQ plates. Sequencing was performed with immunoSEQ multiplex PCR; in TCRdb, only in-frame clones are kept and a portion is missing. The sample lists around 600,000 clones, 95% to 98% seen once, with approximately 0.3% in the top ten. CD45RO-negative, CCR7-positively selected cells formed the naive CD8 fraction, excluding terminally differentiated effector memory CD45RA+ cells. Comment on this clone: Antigen specificity is unknown.

The CDR3 is 16 amino acids. Germline V gene data show CDR1 as SGHVS and CDR2 as FQNEAQ. Trimming took 4 bases from V and 4 from J, leaving 16 bases between them. This clonotype originated in a man younger than 40 in good health. Material: naive CD8+ T cells sorted from blood. The chain combines TRBV7-8 with TRBJ1-4; TRBD1 is a possible D gene (6 bases). The CDR3, as DNA: TGTGCCAGCAGCTACCACCAGGGGCAGGGTAATGAAAAACTGTTTTTT. This gives the protein CASSYHQGQGNEKLFF.